This T cell receptor beta chain stems from a study of blood T cells in healthy people across ages. Using a J-beta primer mix together with a sample-barcoded 5' primer, a second PCR was run for about 7 to 12 cycles. A template-switch adaptor containing 12 random nucleotides labeled each cDNA molecule. One entry per CDR3 protein results from TCRdb running MiXCR on the 5' RACE reads. The data show roughly 1.5 million distinct CDR3 sequences, with approximately 42% seen just once and around 4% held by the top ten. The CDR3 length is 15 residues. The V gene lost 4 bases and the J gene lost 10 bases, with 21 bases spanning the gap. CDR1 and CDR2 (germline): SGHRS, YFSETQ.

V and J are TRBV5-1 and TRBJ2-1; the D call may be TRBD1 or TRBD2 (5 bases each). This TCR came from a woman under 30 in good health. Source material: blood. The chain's CDR3 is CASSPPIGTAKEQFF. CDR3 DNA: TGCGCCAGCAGCCCCCCAATTGGGACGGCCAAGGAGCAGTTCTTC.